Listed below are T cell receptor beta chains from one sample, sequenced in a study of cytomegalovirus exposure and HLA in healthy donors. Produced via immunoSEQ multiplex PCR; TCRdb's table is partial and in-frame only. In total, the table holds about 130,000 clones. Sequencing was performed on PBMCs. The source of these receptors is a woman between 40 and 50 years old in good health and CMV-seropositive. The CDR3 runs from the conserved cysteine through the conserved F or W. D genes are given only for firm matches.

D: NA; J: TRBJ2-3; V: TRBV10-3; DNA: TGTGCCATCAGCCTGAGGGGGGGAAGTGAAGATACGCAGTATTTT; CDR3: CAISLRGGSEDTQYF
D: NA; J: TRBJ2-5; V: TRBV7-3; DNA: TGTGCCAGCAGCTCCACGGGCGGGCAAGAGACCCAGTACTTC; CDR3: CASSSTGGQETQYF
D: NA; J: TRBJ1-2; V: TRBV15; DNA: TGTGCCACCAGCGTCATATCGAGAGGCAGGGATCCCTATGGCTACACCTTC; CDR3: CATSVISRGRDPYGYTF
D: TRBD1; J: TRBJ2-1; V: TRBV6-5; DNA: TGTGCCAGCAGTTCCAGGACAGGGAGCTCCTACAATGAGCAGTTCTTC; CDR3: CASSSRTGSSYNEQFF
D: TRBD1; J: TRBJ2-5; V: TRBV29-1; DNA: TGCAGCGTTGATCCCAGGGGGCGGGAGACCCAGTACTTC; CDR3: CSVDPRGRETQYF
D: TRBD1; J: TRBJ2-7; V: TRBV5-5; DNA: TGTGCCAGCAGCCCGGGACAGGGGGCGTACGAGCAGTACTTC; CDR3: CASSPGQGAYEQYF
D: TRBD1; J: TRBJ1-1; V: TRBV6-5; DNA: TGTGCCAGCAGTTACCTCGGACAGGGGCGGGTCACTGAAGCTTTCTTT; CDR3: CASSYLGQGRVTEAFF
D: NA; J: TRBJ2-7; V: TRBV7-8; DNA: TGTGCCAGCAGCCTCTGGGGAGACTCCTACGAGCAGTACTTC; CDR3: CASSLWGDSYEQYF
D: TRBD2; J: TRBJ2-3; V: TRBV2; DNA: TGTGCCAGCCCGGGGGGTAGCCTGACAGATACGCAGTATTTT; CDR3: CASPGGSLTDTQYF
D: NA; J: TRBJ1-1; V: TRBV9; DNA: TGTGCCAGCAGCCGAGCCAGGTTCCCGAACACTGAAGCTTTCTTT; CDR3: CASSRARFPNTEAFF
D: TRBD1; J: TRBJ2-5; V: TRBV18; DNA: TGTGCCAGCTCACGCGGACAGGGGGAAGGGACCCAGTACTTC; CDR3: CASSRGQGEGTQYF
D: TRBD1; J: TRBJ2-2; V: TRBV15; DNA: TGTGCCACCAGCAGAGAGGACAGGGACACCGGGGAGCTGTTTTTT; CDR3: CATSREDRDTGELFF
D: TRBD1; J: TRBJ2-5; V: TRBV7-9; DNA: TGTGCCAGCAGACCCGGGACAGTGGAAGAGACCCAGTACTTC; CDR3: CASRPGTVEETQYF
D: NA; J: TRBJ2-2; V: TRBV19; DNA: TGTGCCACCCTGCCCCCAGGGTTCACCGGGGAGCTGTTTTTT; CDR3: CATLPPGFTGELFF
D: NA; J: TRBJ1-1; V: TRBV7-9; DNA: TGTGCCAGCAGCGGGGGGGTCACTGAAGCTTTCTTT; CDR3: CASSGGVTEAFF
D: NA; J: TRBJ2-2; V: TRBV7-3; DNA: TGTGCCAGCACCCTGAGGAGCCTTTCGAACACCGGGGAGCTGTTTTTT; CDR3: CASTLRSLSNTGELFF